The clone carrying this T cell receptor (beta chain) was seen ten or more times. This record belongs to a study of cytomegalovirus exposure and HLA in healthy donors. In the PCR, 60 Vbeta and 13 Jbeta primers were used. This table comes from immunoSEQ multiplex PCR, and its TCRdb copy is limited to in-frame clones, with some not included. The repertoire holds approximately 150,000 clones, with around 80% as singletons. The source material was PBMCs. This receptor was identified in a female donor in good health and CMV-seronegative.

CDR3 coding DNA: TGTGCCAGCAGTCTTGGGACAGGGGGTTCCGATGAGCAGTTCTTC. Amino acids: CASSLGTGGSDEQFF. This chain connects TRBV6-5 to TRBJ2-1; 11 bases map to TRBD1. The V segment lost 5 bases and the J segment 8 bases; nucleotides outside the gene matches: 8. This CDR3 is built from 15 residues. Germline V lookup: CDR1 MNHEY, CDR2 SVGAGI.